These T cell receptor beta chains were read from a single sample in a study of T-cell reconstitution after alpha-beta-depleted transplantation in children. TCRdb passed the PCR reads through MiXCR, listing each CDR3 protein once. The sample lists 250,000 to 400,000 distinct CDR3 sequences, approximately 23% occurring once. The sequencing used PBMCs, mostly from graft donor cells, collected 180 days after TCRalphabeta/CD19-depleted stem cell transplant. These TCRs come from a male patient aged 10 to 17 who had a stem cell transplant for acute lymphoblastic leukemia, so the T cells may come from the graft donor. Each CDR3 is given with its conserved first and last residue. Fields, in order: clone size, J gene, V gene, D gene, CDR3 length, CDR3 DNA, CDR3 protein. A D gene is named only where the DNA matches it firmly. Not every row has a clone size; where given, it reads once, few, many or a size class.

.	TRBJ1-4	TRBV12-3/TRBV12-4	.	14	TGTGCCAGCAGTGCCATAATGGGGTTTGAAAAACTGTTTTTT	CASSAIMGFEKLFF
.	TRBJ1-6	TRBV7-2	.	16	TGTGCCAGCAGCTTAAGGACAGTGAGGGGGGGTACGGGCCTCCACTTT	CASSLRTVRGGTGLHF
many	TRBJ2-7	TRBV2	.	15	TGTGCCAGCAGTGTCCTCCTGGACAGCTCCTACGAGCAGTACTTC	CASSVLLDSSYEQYF
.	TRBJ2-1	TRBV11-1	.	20	TGTGCCAGCAGCTTAAGCCCCCTAGCACCTCGGAGGAAAGACTACAATGAGCAGTTCTTC	CASSLSPLAPRRKDYNEQFF
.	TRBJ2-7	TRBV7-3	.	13	TGTGCCAGCAGCTTCACAGGCGGGGTCGAGCAGTACTTC	CASSFTGGVEQYF
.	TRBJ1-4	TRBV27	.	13	TGTGCCACCCGGGGGGAAACTAATGAAAAACTGTTTTTT	CATRGETNEKLFF
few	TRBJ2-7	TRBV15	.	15	TGTGCCACCAGCAGAGAGCGGACAGACACCTACGAGCAGTACTTC	CATSRERTDTYEQYF
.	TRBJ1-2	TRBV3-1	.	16	TGTGCCAGCAGCCAATTATACCAGGGGATCGGGTATGGCTACACCTTC	CASSQLYQGIGYGYTF
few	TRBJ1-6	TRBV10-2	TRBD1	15	TGCGCCAGCATCCTCGGGGGACAGGCCCATTCACCCCTCCACTTT	CASILGGQAHSPLHF
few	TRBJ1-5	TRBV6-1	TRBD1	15	TGTGCCAGCAGACCCCACAGGGGAGGCAATCAGCCCCAGCATTTT	CASRPHRGGNQPQHF
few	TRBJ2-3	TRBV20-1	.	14	TGCAGTGCTAGAGATCCTCTTAGCACAGATACGCAGTATTTT	CSARDPLSTDTQYF
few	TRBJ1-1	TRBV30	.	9	TGTGCCTGGAGTCAAGAGGCTTTCTTT	CAWSQEAFF
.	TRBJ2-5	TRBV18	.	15	TGTGCCAGCTCACCACCGAGGACCCAGAGAGAGACCCAGTACTTC	CASSPPRTQRETQYF
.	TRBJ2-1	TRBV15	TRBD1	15	TGTGCCACCAGCAGAGATCGGGGGACAGGGATTGAGCAGTTCTTC	CATSRDRGTGIEQFF
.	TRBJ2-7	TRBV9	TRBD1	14	TGTGCCAGCAGCCTCACTCAGGGGGCCTACGAGCAGTACTTC	CASSLTQGAYEQYF